This T cell receptor (beta chain) was captured in a study of spatial heterogeneity in lung cancer. Whole-study context: More beta-chain than alpha-chain sequences were consistently detected. Study-level results: Tumor T-cell coverage was an estimated 7% or so for alpha and around 14% for beta chains. Mutation counts in tumors were tracked by counts of expanded intratumoral alpha and beta TCRs.

Time point: sample taken at primary tumor resection. Samples came from some 73 TRACERx patients with untreated early-stage lung cancer. Without sorting, whole RNA was sequenced from tumor, nontumor lung or frozen PBMC. TCRdb re-called the 5' RACE reads through MiXCR, storing one row per CDR3 protein. Of roughly 5,000 distinct CDR3 sequences listed, about 16% are singletons. The CDR3 has 14 amino acids. Germline assignment: CDR1 SGHRS and CDR2 YFSETQ. The V and J ends lost 5 bases and 3 bases, in that order; junction bases with no gene match: 1. Sample share makes this clonotype medium-sized. Antigen specificity is unknown. This beta chain is an unintended read in a library built for alpha chains; its size means little.

The receptor's source is a male donor with early-stage non-small cell lung cancer. The input for sequencing was lung tumor tissue, taken at surgery. The V gene is TRBV5-1, the J gene TRBJ2-2; 10 nucleotides agree with TRBD1. The DNA for the CDR3 is TGCGCCAGCAGAGGGACAGGGGACACCGGGGAGCTGTTTTTT. It encodes CASRGTGDTGELFF.